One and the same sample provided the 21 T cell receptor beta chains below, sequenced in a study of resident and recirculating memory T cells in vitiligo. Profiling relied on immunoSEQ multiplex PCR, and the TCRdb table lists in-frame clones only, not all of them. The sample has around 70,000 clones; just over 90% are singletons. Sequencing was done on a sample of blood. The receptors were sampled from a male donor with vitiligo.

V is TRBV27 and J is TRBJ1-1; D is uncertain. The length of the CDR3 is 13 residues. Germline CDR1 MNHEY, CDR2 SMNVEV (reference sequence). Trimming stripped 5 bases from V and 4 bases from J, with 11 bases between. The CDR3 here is CASSLQAGTEAFF. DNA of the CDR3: TGTGCCAGCAGTCTCCAGGCCGGCACTGAAGCTTTCTTT.

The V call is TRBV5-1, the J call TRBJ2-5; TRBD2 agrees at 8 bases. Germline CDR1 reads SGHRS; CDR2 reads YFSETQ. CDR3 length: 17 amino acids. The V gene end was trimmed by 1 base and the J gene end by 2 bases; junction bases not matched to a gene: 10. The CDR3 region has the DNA TGCGCCAGCAGCTTGAGGTTCGGGGGGGGTTATCAAGAGACCCAGTACTTC. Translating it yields CASSLRFGGGYQETQYF. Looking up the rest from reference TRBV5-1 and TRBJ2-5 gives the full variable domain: KAGVTQTPRYLIKTRGQQVTLSCSPISGHRSVSWYQQTPGQGLQFLFEYFSETQRNKGNFPGRFSGRQFSNSRSEMNVSTLELGDSALYLCASSLRFGGGYQETQYFGPGTRLLVL.

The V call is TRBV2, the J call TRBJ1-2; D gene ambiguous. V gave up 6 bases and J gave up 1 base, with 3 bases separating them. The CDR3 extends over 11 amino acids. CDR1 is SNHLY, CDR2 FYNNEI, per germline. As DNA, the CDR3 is TGTGCCAGCAGACTTAACTATGGCTACACCTTC. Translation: CASRLNYGYTF.

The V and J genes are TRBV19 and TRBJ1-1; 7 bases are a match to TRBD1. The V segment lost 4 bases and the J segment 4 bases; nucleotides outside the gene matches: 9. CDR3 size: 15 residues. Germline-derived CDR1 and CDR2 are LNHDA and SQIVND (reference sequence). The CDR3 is CASSTDRVRITEAFF. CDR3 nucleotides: TGTGCCAGTAGTACCGACAGGGTAAGGATCACTGAAGCTTTCTTT.

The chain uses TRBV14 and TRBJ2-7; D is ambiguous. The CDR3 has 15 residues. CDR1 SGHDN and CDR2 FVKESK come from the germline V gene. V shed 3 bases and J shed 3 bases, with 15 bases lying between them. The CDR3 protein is CASSHQTVRRYEQYF. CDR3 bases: TGTGCCAGCAGCCACCAGACTGTACGTCGCTACGAGCAGTACTTC. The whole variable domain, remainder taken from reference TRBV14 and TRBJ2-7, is EAGVTQFPSHSVIEKGQTVTLRCDPISGHDNLYWYRRVMGKEIKFLLHFVKESKQDESGMPNNRFLAERTGGTYSTLKVQPAELEDSGVYFCASSHQTVRRYEQYFGPGTRLTVT.

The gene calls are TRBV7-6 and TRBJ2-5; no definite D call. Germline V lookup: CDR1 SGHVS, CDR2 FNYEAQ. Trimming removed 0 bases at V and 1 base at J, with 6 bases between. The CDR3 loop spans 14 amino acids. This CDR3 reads CASSLAAGQETQYF. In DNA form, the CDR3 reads TGTGCCAGCAGCTTAGCTGCCGGCCAAGAGACCCAGTACTTC. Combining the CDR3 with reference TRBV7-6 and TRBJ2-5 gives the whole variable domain GAGVSQSPRYKVTKRGQDVALRCDPISGHVSLYWYRQALGQGPEFLTYFNYEAQQDKSGLPNDRFSAERPEGSISTLTIQRTEQRDSAMYRCASSLAAGQETQYFGPGTRLLVL.

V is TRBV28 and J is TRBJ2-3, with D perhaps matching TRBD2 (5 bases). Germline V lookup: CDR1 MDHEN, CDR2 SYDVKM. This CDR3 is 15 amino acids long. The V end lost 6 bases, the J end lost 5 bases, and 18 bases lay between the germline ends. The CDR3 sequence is CASSTTSGFLDTQYF. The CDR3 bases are TGTGCCAGCAGCACTACTTCGGGGTTTCTAGATACGCAGTATTTT.

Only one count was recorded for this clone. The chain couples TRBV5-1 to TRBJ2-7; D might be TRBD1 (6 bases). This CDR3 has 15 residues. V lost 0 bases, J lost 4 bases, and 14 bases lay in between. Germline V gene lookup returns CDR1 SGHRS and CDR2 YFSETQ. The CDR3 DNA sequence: TGCGCCAGCAGCTTGGCAGGGCAGGGGCCTTACGAGCAGTACTTC. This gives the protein CASSLAGQGPYEQYF.

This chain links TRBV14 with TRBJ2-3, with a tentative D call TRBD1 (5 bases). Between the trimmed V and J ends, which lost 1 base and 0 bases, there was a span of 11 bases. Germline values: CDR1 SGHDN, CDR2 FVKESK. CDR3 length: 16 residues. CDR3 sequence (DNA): TGTGCCAGCAGCCAAGGTAGTTCAGGGAGCACAGATACGCAGTATTTT. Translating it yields CASSQGSSGSTDTQYF. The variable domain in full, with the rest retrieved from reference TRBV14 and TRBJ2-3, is EAGVTQFPSHSVIEKGQTVTLRCDPISGHDNLYWYRRVMGKEIKFLLHFVKESKQDESGMPNNRFLAERTGGTYSTLKVQPAELEDSGVYFCASSQGSSGSTDTQYFGPGTRLTVL.

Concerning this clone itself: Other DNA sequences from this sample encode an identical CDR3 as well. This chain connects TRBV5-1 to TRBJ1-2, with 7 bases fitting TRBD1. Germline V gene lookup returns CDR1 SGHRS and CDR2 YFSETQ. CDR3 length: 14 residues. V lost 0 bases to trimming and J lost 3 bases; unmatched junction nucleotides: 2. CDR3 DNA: TGCGCCAGCAGCTTGGACAGGGGAGACTATGGCTACACCTTC. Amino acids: CASSLDRGDYGYTF.

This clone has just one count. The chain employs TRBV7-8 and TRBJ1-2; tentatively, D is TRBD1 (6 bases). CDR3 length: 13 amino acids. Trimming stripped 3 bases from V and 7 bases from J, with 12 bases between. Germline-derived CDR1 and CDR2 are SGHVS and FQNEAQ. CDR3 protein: CASSFPQGGGYTF. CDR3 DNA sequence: TGTGCCAGCAGCTTCCCACAGGGCGGTGGCTACACCTTC.

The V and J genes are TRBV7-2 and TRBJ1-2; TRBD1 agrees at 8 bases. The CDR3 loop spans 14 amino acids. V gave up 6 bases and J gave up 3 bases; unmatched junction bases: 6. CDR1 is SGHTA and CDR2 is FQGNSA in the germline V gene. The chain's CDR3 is CASRGTGGYYGYTF. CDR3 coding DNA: TGTGCCAGCAGGGGCACAGGGGGGTACTATGGCTACACCTTC. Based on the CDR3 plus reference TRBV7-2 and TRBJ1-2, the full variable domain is GAGVSQSPSNKVTEKGKDVELRCDPISGHTALYWYRQSLGQGLEFLIYFQGNSAPDKSGLPSDRFSAERTGGSVSTLTIQRTQQEDSAVYLCASRGTGGYYGYTFGSGTRLTVV.

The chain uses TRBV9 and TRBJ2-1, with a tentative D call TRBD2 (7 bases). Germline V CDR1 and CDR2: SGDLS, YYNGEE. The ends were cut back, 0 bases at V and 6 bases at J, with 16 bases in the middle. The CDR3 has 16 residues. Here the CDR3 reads CASSVVGGGAGNEQFF. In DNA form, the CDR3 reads TGTGCCAGCAGCGTAGTCGGAGGGGGGGCGGGCAATGAGCAGTTCTTC. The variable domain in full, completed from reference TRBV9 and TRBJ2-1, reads DSGVTQTPKHLITATGQRVTLRCSPRSGDLSVYWYQQSLDQGLQFLIQYYNGEERAKGNILERFSAQQFPDLHSELNLSSLELGDSALYFCASSVVGGGAGNEQFFGPGTRLTVL.

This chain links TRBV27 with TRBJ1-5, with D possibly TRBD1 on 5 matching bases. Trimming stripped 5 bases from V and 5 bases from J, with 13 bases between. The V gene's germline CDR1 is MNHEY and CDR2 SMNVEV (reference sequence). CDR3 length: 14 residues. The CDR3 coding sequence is TGTGCCAGCAGTCTCTCCTTCAGGGATCAGCCCCAGCATTTT. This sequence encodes CASSLSFRDQPQHF.

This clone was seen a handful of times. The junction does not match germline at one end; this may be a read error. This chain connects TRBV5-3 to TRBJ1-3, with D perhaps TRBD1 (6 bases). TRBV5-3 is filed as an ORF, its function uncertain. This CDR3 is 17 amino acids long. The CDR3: CARSLNNYDRYGDTIYF. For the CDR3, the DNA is TGTGCCAGAAGCCTAAACAATTATGACAGGTATGGAGACACCATATATTTT.

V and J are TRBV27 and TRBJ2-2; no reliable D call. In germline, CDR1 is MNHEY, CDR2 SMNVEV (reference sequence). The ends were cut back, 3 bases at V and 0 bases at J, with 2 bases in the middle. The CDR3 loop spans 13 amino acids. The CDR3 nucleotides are TGTGCCAGCAGTTTTACGAACACCGGGGAGCTGTTTTTT. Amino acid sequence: CASSFTNTGELFF.

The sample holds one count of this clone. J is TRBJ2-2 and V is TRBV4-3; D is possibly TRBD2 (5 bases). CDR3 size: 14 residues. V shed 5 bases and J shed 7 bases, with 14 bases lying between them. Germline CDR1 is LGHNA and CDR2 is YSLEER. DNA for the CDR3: TGCGCCAGCAGCATAGCGATGGAGATCGGGGAGCTGTTTTTT. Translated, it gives CASSIAMEIGELFF.

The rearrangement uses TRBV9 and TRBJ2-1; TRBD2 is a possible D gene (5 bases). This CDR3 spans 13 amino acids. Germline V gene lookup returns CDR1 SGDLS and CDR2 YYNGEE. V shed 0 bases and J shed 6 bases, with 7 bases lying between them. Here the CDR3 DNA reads TGTGCCAGCAGCGTAGCCGGGGTCAATGAGCAGTTCTTC. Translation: CASSVAGVNEQFF.

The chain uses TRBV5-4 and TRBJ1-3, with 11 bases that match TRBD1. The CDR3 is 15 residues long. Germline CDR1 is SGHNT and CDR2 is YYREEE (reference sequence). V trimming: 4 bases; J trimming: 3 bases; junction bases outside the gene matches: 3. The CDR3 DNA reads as TGTGCCAGCAGCGCGGACAGGGGGCGTGGAAACACCATATATTTT. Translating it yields CASSADRGRGNTIYF.

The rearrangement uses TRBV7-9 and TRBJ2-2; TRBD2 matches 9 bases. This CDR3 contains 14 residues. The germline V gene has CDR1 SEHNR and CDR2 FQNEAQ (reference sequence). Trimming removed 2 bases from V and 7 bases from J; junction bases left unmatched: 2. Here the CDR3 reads CASSLRLADGELFF. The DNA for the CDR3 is TGTGCCAGCAGCTTAAGACTAGCGGACGGGGAGCTGTTTTTT.

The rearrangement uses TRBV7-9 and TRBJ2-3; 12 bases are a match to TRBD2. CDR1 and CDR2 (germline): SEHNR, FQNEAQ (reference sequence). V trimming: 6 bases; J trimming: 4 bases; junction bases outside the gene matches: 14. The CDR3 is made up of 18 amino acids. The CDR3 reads CASRQHLAGGPRADTQYF. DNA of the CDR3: TGTGCCAGCAGACAACACCTAGCGGGGGGGCCTCGCGCAGATACGCAGTATTTT.